Listed here are 10 T cell receptor beta chains from one sample, sequenced in a study of cytomegalovirus exposure and HLA in healthy donors (dated by TCRdb to the late 2010s). Library prep was done by the immunoSEQ multiplex PCR assay. In its TCRdb copy, this immuneACCESS table keeps in-frame sequences only and misses some clones. Where compared with another copy, unresolved V genes explain less than half of these, and the others have no known cause. Across this sample there are hundreds of thousands of clones, with less than 90% seen only once. The leading ten clones occupy roughly 6% of the sample. The sample was PBMCs. Every receptor here comes from a woman aged 18-29 years in good health and CMV-seronegative.

J is TRBJ2-7 and V is TRBV5-4, with D maybe TRBD1 (5 bases). Trimming left V 0 bases short and J 2 bases short, with 15 bases between. CDR3 length: 16 residues. Germline assignment: CDR1 SGHNT and CDR2 YYREEE (reference sequence). The CDR3 reads CASSLGGPKLPYEQYF. For the CDR3, the DNA is TGTGCCAGCAGCTTGGGGGGCCCGAAGCTTCCCTACGAGCAGTACTTC.

This clone was seen a single time. The J gene is TRBJ2-1, the V gene TRBV7-3; the match to TRBD2 covers 7 bases. This CDR3 comprises 16 residues. V was clipped by 1 base and J by 7 bases; unmatched bases: 10. Germline lookup yields CDR1 SGHTA and CDR2 FQGTGA. The CDR3 bases are TGTGCCAGCAGCTTAATGGCGGCGGGAGTTATGAATGAGCAGTTCTTC. Protein product: CASSLMAAGVMNEQFF.

This chain uses TRBV27 with TRBJ2-3; 8 bases align to TRBD2. V shed 7 bases and J 1 base; nucleotides not matched to a gene: 10. Germline CDR1 and CDR2: MNHEY and SMNVEV (reference sequence). The CDR3 consists of 16 residues. Here the CDR3 reads CASTAFQRGRTDTQYF. CDR3 nucleotide sequence: TGTGCCAGCACCGCTTTTCAGCGGGGGCGCACAGATACGCAGTATTTT.

This clone is a singleton in its sample. The genes are TRBV27 and TRBJ1-1; TRBD1 matches 7 bases. The CDR3 runs 14 residues. V lost 10 bases, J lost 6 bases, and 14 bases stayed unmatched. Germline lookup yields CDR1 MNHEY and CDR2 SMNVEV (reference sequence). This CDR3 is CATGWGRGQAEAFF. In nucleotides, the CDR3 is TGTGCCACCGGATGGGGGAGGGGGCAGGCTGAAGCTTTCTTT.

This clone was detected only once. The chain is built from TRBV25-1 and TRBJ1-1; 8 bases are a match to TRBD1. V dropped 4 bases and J dropped 6; count of bases not matched to a gene: 4. Germline CDR1 MGHDK, CDR2 SYGVNS. The CDR3 consists of 13 residues. This CDR3 is CASSGQGLPEAFF. DNA of the CDR3: TGTGCCAGCAGTGGACAGGGGCTGCCTGAAGCTTTCTTT.

This clone was detected only a few times. This rearrangement joins TRBV30 to TRBJ1-1; D is ambiguous. CDR1 and CDR2 (germline): GTSNPN, SVGIG (reference sequence). CDR3 length: 12 amino acids. Trimming shortened V by 3 bases and J by 6 bases, and 11 bases separated the two germline ends. CDR3 nucleotide sequence: TGTGCCTGGAGGGGAAGTCGGTCTGAAGCTTTCTTT. It is translated as CAWRGSRSEAFF.

The chain is built from TRBV19 and TRBJ2-7, with a weak D call TRBD2 (6 bases). Germline CDR1 and CDR2: LNHDA and SQIVND (reference sequence). The CDR3 sequence is 14 residues long. The V gene lost 5 bases and the J gene lost 2 bases, with 13 bases spanning the gap. Here the CDR3 reads CASSRGRQTYEQYF. CDR3 coding DNA: TGTGCCAGTAGTCGGGGGAGGCAAACCTACGAGCAGTACTTC. The full variable domain, its missing parts supplied by reference TRBV19 and TRBJ2-7, is DGGITQSPKYLFRKEGQNVTLSCEQNLNHDAMYWYRQDPGQGLRLIYYSQIVNDFQKGDIAEGYSVSREKKESFPLTVTSAQKNPTAFYLCASSRGRQTYEQYFGPGTRLTVT.

The CDR3 here is CASGPPRGRYNEQFF. CDR3 bases: TGTGCTAGTGGTCCCCCACGGGGGCGGTACAATGAGCAGTTCTTC. The rearrangement uses TRBV12-5 and TRBJ2-1; possibly TRBD1 or TRBD2 for D (6 bases each). This CDR3 spans 15 amino acids. Trimming left V 5 bases short and J 4 bases short, with 15 bases between. Germline V gene sequence: CDR1 LGHNT, CDR2 FRNRAP. Drawing the rest from reference TRBV12-5 and TRBJ2-1, the complete variable domain is DARVTQTPRHKVTEMGQEVTMRCQPILGHNTVFWYRQTMMQGLELLAYFRNRAPLDDSGMPKDRFSAEMPDATLATLKIQPSEPRDSAVYFCASGPPRGRYNEQFFGPGTRLTVL.

The chain joins TRBV11-1 to TRBJ2-3; D ambiguous. The CDR3 has 15 residues. Trimming pared 2 bases from V and 2 bases from J, leaving 11 bases between. Germline V lookup: CDR1 SGHAT, CDR2 FQDESV (reference sequence). The CDR3 DNA sequence: TGTGCCAGCAGCTTACCGTTCCGTGCCACAGATACGCAGTATTTT. It specifies CASSLPFRATDTQYF.

This clone was counted a single time. The V and J genes are TRBV6-5 and TRBJ2-1, with D unresolved. The CDR3 is 16 residues long. V gave up 0 bases and J gave up 0 bases, with 9 bases separating them. CDR1 MNHEY and CDR2 SVGAGI come from the germline V gene. As DNA, the CDR3 is TGTGCCAGCAGTTACTCGACCGGAAGCTCCTACAATGAGCAGTTCTTC. Translating gives CASSYSTGSSYNEQFF.